This T cell receptor (beta chain) was captured by sequencing in a study of T cells in localized non-small cell lung cancer. Notes on the study in general: Longer overall survival was associated with a higher density of T cells in the blood. Uninvolved nearby lung showed the greatest T cell clonality, exceeding that found in tumor. Tumor samples were not multi-region, leaving intratumor heterogeneity unexcluded. Appearances in adjacent lung were noted for a median approximately 52 of the top 100 tumor clones.

This clone was seen only once. What it binds is not known. Produced via immunoSEQ multiplex PCR; TCRdb's table is partial and in-frame only. This table holds more than 45,000 clones, about nine tenths found once. Germline V CDR1 and CDR2: MGHRA, YSYEKL. The CDR3 loop spans 15 amino acids. The ends were cut back, 3 bases at V and 2 bases at J, with 14 bases in the middle. Sequenced here: peripheral blood, sampled before any cancer treatment. The chain couples TRBV4-1 to TRBJ2-7; TRBD1 is a possible D gene (6 bases). The source of this sequence is a male donor at least 60 years old with stage III squamous cell lung carcinoma. The CDR3 DNA reads as TGCGCCAGCAGCCATAGGGGGAGTCCCACCTACGAGCAGTACTTC. Its translation: CASSHRGSPTYEQYF.